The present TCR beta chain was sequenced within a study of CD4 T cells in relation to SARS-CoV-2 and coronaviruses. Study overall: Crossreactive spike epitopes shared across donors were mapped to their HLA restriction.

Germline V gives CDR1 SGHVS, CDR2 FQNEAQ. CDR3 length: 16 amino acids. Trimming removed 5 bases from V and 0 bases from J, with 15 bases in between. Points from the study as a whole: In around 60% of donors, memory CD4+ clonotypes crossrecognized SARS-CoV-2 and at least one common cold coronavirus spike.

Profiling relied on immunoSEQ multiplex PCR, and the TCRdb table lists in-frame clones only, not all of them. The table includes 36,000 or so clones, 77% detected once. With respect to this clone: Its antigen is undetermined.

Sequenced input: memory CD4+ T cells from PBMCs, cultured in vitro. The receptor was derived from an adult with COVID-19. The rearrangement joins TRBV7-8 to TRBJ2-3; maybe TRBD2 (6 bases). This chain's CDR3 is CASSRGDLGSTDTQYF. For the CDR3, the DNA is TGTGCCAGCAGCCGCGGGGACCTCGGGAGCACAGATACGCAGTATTTT. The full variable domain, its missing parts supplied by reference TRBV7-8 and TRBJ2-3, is GAGVSQSPRYKVAKRGQDVALRCDPISGHVSLFWYQQALGQGPEFLTYFQNEAQLDKSGLPSDRFFAERPEGSVSTLKIQRTQQEDSAVYLCASSRGDLGSTDTQYFGPGTRLTVL.